Sequencing of this T cell receptor beta chain was carried out in a study of cytomegalovirus exposure and HLA in healthy donors. Study summary: Some 90 million unique TCRs from HLA-typed donors were held in an early data release.

The study, taken as a whole, reports: Researchers had no immune exposure information except CMV serostatus available.

A note on this clone: No antigen is known for it.

The PCR employed 60 Vbeta primers together with 13 Jbeta primers. The repertoire was sequenced with immunoSEQ multiplex PCR; TCRdb's copy has only in-frame clones and lacks some. Of about 120,000 clones in the sample, 70% to 85% were seen once. CDR3 length equals 15 residues. Trimming stripped 1 base from V and 0 bases from J, with 10 bases between. The V gene's germline CDR1 is SGHNT and CDR2 YYREEE (reference sequence). This chain links TRBV5-4 with TRBJ1-2; D gene unclear. Sequencing used PBMCs. This TCR was sampled from a man between 18 and 29 years old in good health and CMV-seropositive. CDR3 loop: CASSLNRSPNYGYTF. The CDR3 DNA reads TGTGCCAGCAGCTTGAACAGATCCCCTAACTATGGCTACACCTTC.